Included here is one T cell receptor (beta chain) sequence, with context. The antigen it recognizes is unknown. Per-nucleotide qualities are absent, and no much larger clonotype sits a single base away. TCRbeta CDR3 regions were amplified from genomic DNA by means of the immunoSEQ Assay, a bias-controlled multiplex PCR. As for the authors' bioinformatics: The number of nucleated cells in each sample was estimated from the amplification of reference gene primers within the assay. To quantify the absolute abundance of each unique TCRbeta CDR3 rearrangement, sequence reads were collapsed and filtered. For each sample, productive Simpson clonality was calculated by taking the square root of Simpson's diversity index across productive rearrangements. The table comes from immuneACCESS by way of TCRdb, which keeps in-frame sequences with V and J called. Part of the clones is missing from these tables; in studies checked, under half for an unresolved V gene and the rest for unknown reasons. V and J calls and clone size come straight from that table; D and trimming were deduced from the DNA. This sample lists about 240,000 clones; about four fifths were detected once. The top ten constitute approximately 9.4% of the sample.

Whole blood was collected in K2EDTA tubes by collaborating institutions according to the institutions' own protocols. For TCRbeta analysis, collaborator samples were shipped as frozen whole blood, as isolated PBMCs, or as DNA extracted from either sample type. The sample is drawn from a study of blood T cell repertoires in COVID-19 (dated by TCRdb to the early 2020s). Regarding the complete study: Samples covering the acute and convalescent phases of COVID-19 were provided by collaborators in the United States, Italy and Spain. The prospective study material was composed of cDNA or gDNA derived from T cells, B-cell-depleted T cells, or PBMCs. The repertoires were released in a freely available public database meant as a resource for research on the immune response to SARS-CoV-2. Deeply sampled blood TCRbeta repertoires from subjects exposed to, actively infected with, or recovered from COVID-19 were included in the dataset. A de-identified subject ID, COVID-19 status, age in years and sex were almost always included in the sample metadata. HLA class I and class II types, where available, came from metadata supplied by the sample provider rather than from assay-based typing. Samples were obtained from the ongoing ImmuneRACE study (first 160 participants) and from roughly 1,300 subjects provided by 6 global collaborators. Paper-wide results and their limitations: How much clinical and demographic metadata was included differed by source and by participant, and the metadata was provided uncurated.

Per the germline V gene, MDHEN is the CDR1 and SYDVKM is the CDR2. V is cut by 5 bases and J by 2 bases, and the space between the germline ends is 19 bases. The CDR3 measures 17 amino acids from cysteine to phenylalanine. Kept here is only the CDR3 DNA, which spans 51 bases and is read in frame from base 1. Sequenced sample: peripheral blood. This sequence was found in a woman aged 80 or over with acute or convalescent COVID-19. The chain links TRBV28 with TRBJ1-3; the best D guess is TRBD1, with 6 bases matching. The nucleotide sequence reads TGTGCCAGCAGTAACCCGTCCGGGGGGCGCGCTGGAAACACCATATATTTT. This codes for CASSNPSGGRAGNTIYF. The variable domain in full, with residues beyond the CDR3 obtained from the reference TRBV28 and TRBJ1-3 genes, is DVKVTQSSRYLVKRTGEKVFLECVQDMDHENMFWYRQDPGLGLRLIYFSYDVKMKEKGDIPEGYSVSREKKERFSLILESASTNQTSMYLCASSNPSGGRAGNTIYFGEGSWLTVV.